These 8 T cell receptor beta chains were sequenced from one sample in a study of blood T cell repertoires in COVID-19. Assay: immunoSEQ multiplex PCR; the TCRdb copy retains only in-frame clones and omits some. The sample records 200,000 to 250,000 clones, 88% being singletons. The specimen sequenced was peripheral blood. The receptors here all came from a woman in her sixties with acute or convalescent COVID-19.

V usage is TRBV5-1 and J usage is TRBJ2-1; 7 nucleotides match TRBD2. There are 16 residues in the CDR3. Germline V gives CDR1 SGHRS, CDR2 YFSETQ. V was clipped by 6 bases and J by 4 bases; unmatched bases: 13. CDR3 in amino acids: CASTGLDGVAYNEQFF. CDR3 coding DNA: TGCGCCAGCACCGGACTAGACGGCGTCGCGTACAATGAGCAGTTCTTC.

The table lists this clone with a count of one. This chain's CDR3 is CASSLTRVQPQHF. DNA of the CDR3: TGTGCCAGCAGTTTAACCAGGGTCCAGCCCCAGCATTTT. This sequence joins TRBV12-3 or TRBV12-4 and TRBJ1-5, with D maybe TRBD1 (5 bases). The CDR3 spans 13 residues. V dropped 2 bases and J dropped 7 bases, with 9 bases sitting between them.

The J gene is TRBJ1-6, the V gene TRBV18; 7 nucleotides align to TRBD1. The trim removed 2 bases at V and 6 bases at J, leaving 7 bases unmatched. CDR3 size: 16 residues. The germline CDR1 and CDR2 sequences are KGHSH and LQKENI. CDR3 protein: CASSPVDRASNSPLHF. In nucleotides, the CDR3 is TGTGCCAGCTCACCAGTAGACAGGGCGTCTAATTCACCCCTCCACTTT.

This chain connects TRBV7-8 to TRBJ2-1; tentative D call: TRBD1 (5 bases). CDR1 SGHVS and CDR2 FQNEAQ come from the germline V gene. There are 12 residues in the CDR3. V was shortened by 5 bases and J by 9 bases, with 11 bases between the two germline ends. The CDR3 DNA is TGTGCCAGCAGCGCCCAGACAGTTGAGCAGTTCTTC. Translation gives CASSAQTVEQFF.

The chain links TRBV29-1 to TRBJ2-1; 10 bases are shared with TRBD1. Per germline, CDR1 SQVTM and CDR2 ANQGSEA. This CDR3 comprises 14 residues. Losses at the gene ends were 1 base for V and 9 bases for J; bases not matched to a gene: 6. This chain's CDR3 is CSVEGRDRGPEQFF. CDR3 bases: TGCAGCGTTGAAGGGAGAGACAGGGGGCCTGAGCAGTTCTTC.

V usage is TRBV5-1 and J usage is TRBJ2-1, with a tentative D call TRBD2 (5 bases). Germline V CDR1 and CDR2: SGHRS, YFSETQ. The CDR3 runs to 12 residues. V dropped 4 bases and J dropped 9 bases, with 11 bases sitting between them. The CDR3 reads CASSVTGSEQFF. The CDR3 nucleotides are TGCGCCAGCAGCGTGACTGGGAGTGAGCAGTTCTTC.

The chain uses TRBV7-9 and TRBJ2-3, with D perhaps matching TRBD1 (6 bases). From germline, CDR1 is SEHNR and CDR2 FQNEAQ (reference sequence). This CDR3 is 16 amino acids long. Trimming stripped 5 bases from V and 3 bases from J, with 18 bases between. CDR3 protein: CASSPWDTARTDTQYF. CDR3 DNA: TGTGCCAGCAGCCCGTGGGACACCGCGAGGACAGATACGCAGTATTTT.

The chain has TRBV19 and TRBJ2-5; D is ambiguous. The V end lost 3 bases, the J end lost 9 bases, and 14 bases lay between the germline ends. Germline values: CDR1 LNHDA, CDR2 SQIVND (reference sequence). The CDR3 runs 13 residues. The CDR3 DNA reads as TGTGCCAGTAGTATTTCAGCCGACTTCGCCCAGTACTTC. Its protein product is CASSISADFAQYF.